A single sample is the source of the 16 T cell receptor beta chains below, sequenced in a study of CD8+ T cells in alopecia areata. RNA, once extracted, was reverse transcribed into cDNA for use as the sequencing template. TCRdb's copy holds only in-frame clones and misses some; the assay was immunoSEQ multiplex PCR. The sample contains approximately 220,000 clones, around two fifths of which appear only once. The treatment denotes: oral pan-JAK inhibitor, 5-10 mg twice daily. Specimen: CD4+ T cells sorted from blood, collected around week 31, from a patient treated with tofacitinib. The receptor set was obtained from a human donor with alopecia areata.

This clone was seen more than once but under ten times. The genes are TRBV27 and TRBJ1-1; D may be TRBD1 (6 bases). V was shortened by 5 bases and J by 4 bases, with 14 bases between the two germline ends. Germline CDR1 is MNHEY and CDR2 is SMNVEV (reference sequence). The CDR3 length is 14 residues. The CDR3 loop is CASSPPRGGTEAFF. DNA for the CDR3: TGTGCCAGCAGTCCTCCCAGGGGAGGCACTGAAGCTTTCTTT.

The chain carries TRBV7-2 and TRBJ2-3; D possibly corresponds to TRBD2 (6 bases). Germline V gene lookup returns CDR1 SGHTA and CDR2 FQGNSA. CDR3 length: 13 amino acids. The V and J ends lost 8 bases and 1 base respectively, with 10 bases between them. CDR3 sequence (DNA): TGTGCCAGCTCGGACTACCGCACAGATACGCAGTATTTT. Translating gives CASSDYRTDTQYF.

This clone was seen ten or more times. The chain uses TRBV19 and TRBJ2-3; 10 bases are shared with TRBD2. Germline V gene lookup returns CDR1 LNHDA and CDR2 SQIVND (reference sequence). This CDR3 contains 16 residues. The J segment lost 3 bases and the V segment lost 5 bases, leaving 8 bases of the junction unmatched. For the CDR3, the DNA is TGTGCCAGTAGTCCAAAACCGGGACTAGCGACAGATACGCAGTATTTT. It encodes CASSPKPGLATDTQYF.

A few counts support this clone. The gene calls are TRBV30 and TRBJ2-1, with 10 bases matching TRBD2. With V trimmed by 2 bases and J by 9 bases, 13 bases remained unmatched. The germline CDR1 and CDR2 sequences are GTSNPN and SVGIG (reference sequence). The length of the CDR3 is 16 residues. CDR3 sequence reads: CAWSSLAGLRWGEQFF. CDR3 coding DNA: TGTGCCTGGAGTTCACTAGCGGGACTACGGTGGGGTGAGCAGTTCTTC.

This clone was seen more than once but under ten times. DNA of the CDR3: TGTGCCTGGCAGAACACAGATACGCAGTATTTT. Residues: CAWQNTDTQYF. The V call is TRBV30, the J call TRBJ2-3; D unclear. Trimming took 5 bases from V and 2 from J, leaving 5 bases between them. This CDR3 is 11 amino acids long. Germline V gene sequence: CDR1 GTSNPN, CDR2 SVGIG (reference sequence).

This chain joins TRBV7-2 and TRBJ2-4; 8 bases fit TRBD1. The CDR3 length is 16 residues. CDR1 is SGHTA and CDR2 is FQGNSA in the germline V gene. V lost 5 bases to trimming and J lost 7 bases; unmatched junction nucleotides: 13. The CDR3 DNA reads TGTGCCAGCAGCCCTCGAGCCGGGCAGGGGGCGAACATTCAGTACTTC. Its protein product is CASSPRAGQGANIQYF. The variable domain in full, completed from reference TRBV7-2 and TRBJ2-4, reads GAGVSQSPSNKVTEKGKDVELRCDPISGHTALYWYRQSLGQGLEFLIYFQGNSAPDKSGLPSDRFSAERTGGSVSTLTIQRTQQEDSAVYLCASSPRAGQGANIQYFGAGTRLSVL.

A few counts support this clone. The chain employs TRBV13 and TRBJ2-1; 7 bases are shared with TRBD2. The CDR3 has 13 amino acids. From germline, CDR1 is PRHDT and CDR2 FYEKMQ (reference sequence). The V gene end was trimmed by 8 bases and the J gene end by 0 bases; junction bases not matched to a gene: 1. CDR3 amino acids: CASCGGSYNEQFF. The CDR3 DNA follows: TGTGCCAGCTGCGGGGGCTCCTACAATGAGCAGTTCTTC.

In this sample, this clone turned up a few times. The chain joins TRBV19 to TRBJ1-1; no reliable D call. Germline values: CDR1 LNHDA, CDR2 SQIVND (reference sequence). The CDR3 contains 12 residues. V lost 9 bases and J 5 bases, leaving 13 bases between the germline ends. Here the CDR3 DNA reads TGTGCCAGCCTAGGAGGCTGGACTGAAGCTTTCTTT. This codes for CASLGGWTEAFF.

This chain links TRBV11-3 with TRBJ2-2, with 7 nucleotides matching TRBD1. The CDR3 has 14 amino acids. Germline trimming cut 5 bases from V and 7 bases from J; bases unmatched to any gene: 7. Germline V gene data show CDR1 as SGHNT and CDR2 as YENEEA. CDR3 region: CASSMGQKNGELFF. In DNA form, the CDR3 reads TGTGCCAGCAGCATGGGACAGAAGAACGGGGAGCTGTTTTTT.

This clone appeared a few times. The chain combines TRBV9 with TRBJ2-1; either TRBD1 or TRBD2 may fit D (6 bases each). CDR3 size: 15 residues. Per germline, CDR1 SGDLS and CDR2 YYNGEE. Trimming took off 7 bases at V and 5 bases at J, with 19 bases between the two ends. The CDR3 coding sequence is TGTGCCAGCGCCGGGGGCAGTTGGTCCCACAATGAGCAGTTCTTC. Encoded protein: CASAGGSWSHNEQFF.

The chain joins TRBV7-9 to TRBJ2-1; 12 bases agree with TRBD2. Germline CDR1 is SEHNR and CDR2 is FQNEAQ (reference sequence). V was clipped by 5 bases and J by 3 bases; unmatched bases: 2. This CDR3 contains 15 residues. The CDR3 DNA follows: TGTGCCAGCAGCCCGGGACTAGCGGGCTACAATGAGCAGTTCTTC. It yields the protein CASSPGLAGYNEQFF.

This clone was detected only a few times. V gene TRBV5-1 combines with J gene TRBJ2-3, with D perhaps matching TRBD1 (6 bases). V was shortened by 2 bases and J by 2 bases, with 9 bases between the two germline ends. Germline CDR1 and CDR2: SGHRS and YFSETQ. The CDR3 loop spans 14 amino acids. The DNA for the CDR3 is TGCGCCAGCAGCTTCCGGGACAACACAGATACGCAGTATTTT. Translated, it gives CASSFRDNTDTQYF.

The J gene is TRBJ2-7, the V gene TRBV2; D is undetermined. This CDR3 region has 14 residues. Germline V gene lookup returns CDR1 SNHLY and CDR2 FYNNEI. Trimming took off 6 bases at V and 1 base at J, with 13 bases between the two ends. CDR3 nucleotides: TGTGCCAGCAGGCTGGATTACAATTCCTACGAGCAGTACTTC. It translates to CASRLDYNSYEQYF.

The chain carries TRBV7-3 and TRBJ2-5; 8 bases match TRBD2. The length of the CDR3 is 13 residues. Looked up from germline, CDR1 is SGHTA and CDR2 is FQGTGA. V lost 8 bases and J lost 3; bases outside the gene matches: 5. In DNA, the CDR3 is TGTGCCAGCCTTCGGGGGGGAGAAGAGACCCAGTACTTC. Translated, it gives CASLRGGEETQYF.

The genes are TRBV2 and TRBJ2-1; perhaps TRBD1 as D (6 bases). The V gene lost 7 bases and the J gene lost 4 bases, with 17 bases spanning the gap. The CDR3 sequence is 15 residues long. Germline lookup yields CDR1 SNHLY and CDR2 FYNNEI. For the CDR3, the DNA is TGTGCCAGCACAAGGGAACAGGGAAGGTACAATGAGCAGTTCTTC. This translates into CASTREQGRYNEQFF.

This clone has only a few counts. This chain connects TRBV4-2 to TRBJ2-2, with 8 positions matching TRBD1. Germline trimming cut 0 bases from V and 3 bases from J; bases unmatched to any gene: 3. The CDR3 covers 16 residues. In germline, CDR1 is LGHNA, CDR2 YNFKEQ. The CDR3, as DNA: TGTGCCAGCAGCCAAGATCCGACAGGGGACACCGGGGAGCTGTTTTTT. Encoded protein: CASSQDPTGDTGELFF.